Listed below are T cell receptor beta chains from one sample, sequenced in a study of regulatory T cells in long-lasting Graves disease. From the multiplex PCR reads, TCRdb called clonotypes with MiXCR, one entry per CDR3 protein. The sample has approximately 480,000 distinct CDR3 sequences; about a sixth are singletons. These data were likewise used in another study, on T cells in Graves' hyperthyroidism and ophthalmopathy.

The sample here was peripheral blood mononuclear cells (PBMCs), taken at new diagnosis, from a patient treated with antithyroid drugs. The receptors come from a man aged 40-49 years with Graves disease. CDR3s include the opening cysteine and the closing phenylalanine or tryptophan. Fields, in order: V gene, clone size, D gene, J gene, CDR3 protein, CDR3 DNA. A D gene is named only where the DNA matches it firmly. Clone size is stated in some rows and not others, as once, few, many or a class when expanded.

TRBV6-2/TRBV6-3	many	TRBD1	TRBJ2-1	CASSAGGSMQFF	TGTGCCAGCAGCGCAGGGGGCTCCATGCAGTTCTTC
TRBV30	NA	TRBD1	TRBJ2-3	CAWSRRDRSTDTQYF	TGTGCCTGGAGTCGCCGGGACAGGAGCACAGATACGCAGTATTTT
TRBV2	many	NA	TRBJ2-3	CASSIQVTDTQYF	TGTGCCAGCAGCATACAGGTTACAGATACGCAGTATTTT
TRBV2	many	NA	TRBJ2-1	CASLIYNEQFF	TGTGCCAGTCTAATTTACAATGAGCAGTTCTTC
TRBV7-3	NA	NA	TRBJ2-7	CACRGLPYEQYF	TGTGCCTGCCGGGGACTTCCCTACGAGCAGTACTTC
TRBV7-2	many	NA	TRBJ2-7	CASSLNRGHEQYF	TGTGCCAGCAGCTTAAATAGGGGTCACGAGCAGTACTTC
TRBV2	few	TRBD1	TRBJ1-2	CASIPTGIGYGYTF	TGTGCCAGCATTCCGACAGGGATCGGCTATGGCTACACCTTC
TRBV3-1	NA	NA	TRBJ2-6	CASRRAANSGANVLTF	TGTGCCAGCAGAAGGGCGGCTAACTCTGGGGCCAACGTCCTGACTTTC
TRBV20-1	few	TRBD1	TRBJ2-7	CSARVDRVSYEQYF	TGCAGTGCTAGAGTGGACAGGGTCTCCTACGAGCAGTACTTC
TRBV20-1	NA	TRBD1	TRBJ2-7	CSRGQTTYEQYF	TGCAGTCGGGGACAGACGACCTACGAGCAGTACTTC
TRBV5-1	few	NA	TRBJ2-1	CASSLRGDSSYNEQFF	TGCGCCAGCAGCTTGCGGGGGGACAGCTCCTACAATGAGCAGTTCTTC
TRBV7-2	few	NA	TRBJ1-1	CASSLVGGETEAFF	TGTGCCAGCAGCTTAGTGGGGGGGGAAACTGAAGCTTTCTTT
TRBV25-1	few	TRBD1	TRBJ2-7	CASSEGDRGRYEQYF	TGTGCCAGCAGTGAAGGGGACAGAGGGCGCTACGAGCAGTACTTC
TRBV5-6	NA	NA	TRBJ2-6	CASSLGGRSGANVLTF	TGTGCCAGCAGCTTGGGGGGGCGTTCTGGGGCCAACGTCCTGACTTTC
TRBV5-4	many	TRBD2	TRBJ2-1	CASSLDPGGGEQFF	TGTGCCAGCAGCTTGGATCCGGGAGGGGGTGAGCAGTTCTTC